Below, one T cell receptor beta chain is given with its context. Looked up from germline, CDR1 is MGHDK and CDR2 is SYGVNS. The CDR3 has 11 amino acids. V lost 6 bases and J lost 4, with 6 bases in between. Profiling relied on immunoSEQ multiplex PCR, and the TCRdb table lists in-frame clones only, not all of them. The table records approximately 150,000 clones, under 95% of them present only once. This sample stems from a study of T cell responses to AZD1222 COVID-19 vaccine. The clonotype originates from an adult in good health. Here the sequenced sample was peripheral blood, taken on day 0 of AZD1222 vaccination. The rearrangement joins TRBV25-1 to TRBJ1-2; D unclear. CDR3 in amino acids: CASRAGYGYTF. The CDR3 coding sequence is TGTGCCAGCAGGGCGGGCTATGGCTACACCTTC.